Below are 24 T cell receptor beta chains sequenced from a single sample in a study of tumor and adjacent non-tumor tissue in lung cancer. A modified ARM-PCR protocol with three rounds of nested PCR amplified TCRbeta. Each CDR3 protein gets one entry after TCRdb re-called the multiplex PCR reads with MiXCR. Here the sample spans approximately 120,000 distinct CDR3 sequences, around 57% being singletons. This sample's RNA came from whole unsorted tissue. Distant lung tissue was collected more than 3 cm away from the tumor edge. Material for sequencing was distant non-tumor lung tissue. These receptors came from a man between 60 and 75 years old with non-small cell lung cancer.

As regards this clonotype: It may be a read error: a sequence one base away is much more abundant. The chain has TRBV20-1 and TRBJ1-2; D unresolved. The CDR3 runs to 14 residues. Germline V gene lookup returns CDR1 DFQATT and CDR2 SNEGSKA (reference sequence). Between the trimmed V and J ends, which lost 6 bases and 0 bases, there was a span of 14 bases. The CDR3 region is CSALGDAANYGYTF. The DNA of the CDR3 is TGCAGTGCCCTTGGTGATGCGGCTAACTATGGCTACACCTTC.

As regards this clonotype: Relative to the germline gene, one junction end is altered; a read error may explain this. In DNA, the CDR3 is TGCGCCAGCAGCTCCGGGGCTAACTTTGGCTACACCTTC. This codes for CASSSGANFGYTF. This rearrangement joins TRBV5-1 to TRBJ1-2; TRBD1 might be the D (5 bases). Germline V gene sequence: CDR1 SGHRS, CDR2 YFSETQ. This CDR3 region has 13 residues.

Worth noting for this clonotype: The junction shows a germline mismatch at one end, possibly a read error. V usage is TRBV29-1 and J usage is TRBJ2-1; D is unclear. Germline V lookup: CDR1 SQVTM, CDR2 ANQGSEA. This CDR3 spans 10 amino acids. As DNA, the CDR3 is TGCAGCCACGGCTGCAATGAGCAATTCTTC. Protein sequence: CSHGCNEQFF.

This clonotype was detected ten times or more. This chain uses TRBV14 with TRBJ2-6; 8 nucleotides align to TRBD1. The trim removed 3 bases at V and 2 bases at J, leaving 12 bases unmatched. Germline V CDR1 and CDR2: SGHDN, FVKESK. This CDR3 has 19 residues. CDR3 sequence reads: CASSHLPDRDSTGANVLTF. Written as DNA, the CDR3 is TGTGCCAGCAGCCACCTTCCGGACAGGGATTCGACTGGGGCCAACGTCCTGACTTTC.

As concerns this clonotype: Because it lacks the conserved phenylalanine or tryptophan at the end, this CDR3 is likely a read error. Written as DNA, the CDR3 is TGTGCCAGTAGCTCCTTTGACAGGGGGCTAGATGGCTACACCGTC. The encoded protein is CASSSFDRGLDGYTV. The rearrangement links TRBV5-5 to TRBJ1-2, with 10 bases that match TRBD1. This CDR3 is built from 15 residues. Germline CDR1 is SGHKS and CDR2 is YYEKEE (reference sequence).

The sample holds many counts of this clonotype. The chain has TRBV6-5 and TRBJ2-3; TRBD2 might be the D (5 bases). Trimming left V 0 bases short and J 2 bases short, with 9 bases between. CDR1 and CDR2 from the germline V gene are MNHEY and SVGAGI. The CDR3 extends over 15 amino acids. The CDR3, as DNA: TGTGCCAGCAGTTACTCGATCCGGGACACAGATACGCAGTATTTT. Translating gives CASSYSIRDTDTQYF.

This chain links TRBV28 with TRBJ2-3; 8 bases are a match to TRBD2. This CDR3 contains 16 residues. Germline lookup yields CDR1 MDHEN and CDR2 SYDVKM. The junction had 12 bases not matched to a gene; V was cut back by 6 bases and J by 4 bases. The CDR3 sequence: CASSIRGLAGPDTQYF. CDR3 nucleotides: TGTGCCAGCAGCATCCGGGGGCTAGCGGGCCCAGATACGCAGTATTTT.

Remarks on this clonotype: A much larger clone lies a single base off, so this may be a read error. V is TRBV2 and J is TRBJ2-1; D remains unclear. V was shortened by 8 bases and J by 5 bases, with 16 bases between the two germline ends. Germline CDR1 SNHLY, CDR2 FYNNEI. This CDR3 is built from 14 residues. Here the CDR3 DNA reads TGTGCCAGCGGTCGCCTAGTCTCAAACAATGAGCAGTTCTTC. Encoded protein: CASGRLVSNNEQFF.

At least ten counts were recorded for this clonotype. CDR3 loop: CASSPGTSVSYEQYF. CDR3 coding DNA: TGTGCCAGCAGTCCCGGGACTAGCGTCTCCTACGAGCAGTACTTC. V is TRBV6-5 and J is TRBJ2-7, with 10 bases identical to TRBD2. The J segment lost 0 bases and the V segment lost 5 bases, leaving 4 bases of the junction unmatched. Germline V gene lookup returns CDR1 MNHEY and CDR2 SVGAGI. This CDR3 spans 15 amino acids.

This clonotype was observed many times. V and J are TRBV6-2 or TRBV6-3 and TRBJ2-7; 13 bases align to TRBD2. CDR1 and CDR2 from the germline V gene are MNHEY and SVGEGT. The length of the CDR3 is 15 residues. With V trimmed by 10 bases and J by 0 bases, 6 bases remained unmatched. The CDR3 DNA is TGTGCCACTAAGTGGACTAGCGGGAGCTCCTACGAGCAGTACTTC. Translation: CATKWTSGSSYEQYF.

Remarks on this clonotype: One end of the junction is discordant with germline, which a read error may explain. The genes are TRBV14 and TRBJ2-2; the D is unclear. The CDR3 runs to 13 residues. Germline V gene data show CDR1 as SGHDN and CDR2 as FVKESK. The CDR3 sequence: CASSQDNGGEPFF. The CDR3, as DNA: TGTGCCAGCAGCCAAGATAACGGCGGAGAGCCGTTTTTT.

Details on this clonotype: As the CDR3 is not closed by the conserved phenylalanine or tryptophan, this likely results from a read error. This chain joins TRBV6-2 or TRBV6-3 and TRBJ2-7; maybe TRBD2 (6 bases). V lost 6 bases, J lost 0 bases, and 15 bases lay in between. The CDR3 covers 15 residues. Germline V CDR1 and CDR2: MNHEY, SVGEGT. CDR3 residues: CASRSNGGSSYEQYL. DNA for the CDR3: TGTGCCAGCAGATCCAACGGGGGAAGCTCCTACGAGCAGTACCTC.

This clonotype was seen only a few times. The chain links TRBV20-1 to TRBJ2-3; 7 bases fit TRBD2. The CDR3 is made up of 14 amino acids. Germline CDR1 reads DFQATT; CDR2 reads SNEGSKA (reference sequence). The V segment lost 4 bases and the J segment 1 base; nucleotides outside the gene matches: 5. The CDR3 here is CSAKVRGGTDTQYF. The CDR3 nucleotides read TGCAGTGCTAAGGTTCGGGGGGGCACAGATACGCAGTATTTT.

Of note for this clonotype: The junction does not match germline at one end; this may be a read error. The chain is built from TRBV6-2 or TRBV6-3 and TRBJ2-2, with 7 bases identical to TRBD2. CDR3 length: 14 amino acids. Germline-derived CDR1 and CDR2 are MNHEY and SVGEGT. The CDR3, as DNA: TGTGCCAGCAGCCCACTAGCGCGAGGGTTCGGGGAGCTGTTT. As protein: CASSPLARGFGELF.

Concerning this clonotype itself: A read error may explain this, as a much larger clone is one base away. The chain couples TRBV20-1 to TRBJ2-3, with 7 bases matching TRBD2. In germline, CDR1 is DFQATT, CDR2 SNEGSKA (reference sequence). The CDR3 has 15 residues. Here the CDR3 reads CSTRDQRGGADTQYF. The CDR3 DNA reads as TGCAGTACTAGAGATCAGCGGGGAGGCGCAGATACGCAGTATTTT.

This clonotype was detected ten times or more. This chain joins TRBV6-1 and TRBJ2-3; possibly TRBD1 or TRBD2 for D (5 bases each). The V and J ends lost 5 bases and 2 bases respectively, with 17 bases between them. Germline V lookup: CDR1 MNHNS, CDR2 SASEGT. The CDR3 extends over 16 amino acids. CDR3 in amino acids: CASSRGTQGSTDTQYF. The CDR3 coding sequence is TGTGCCAGCAGTCGTGGGACGCAAGGCTCCACAGATACGCAGTATTTT.

This clonotype showed up many times. One base away lies a much larger clone, so this may be a sequencing read error. This chain uses TRBV11-3 with TRBJ2-1; D is perhaps TRBD2 (6 bases). Per the germline V gene, CDR1 is SGHNT and CDR2 is YENEEA. Trimming removed 5 bases from V and 8 bases from J, with 16 bases in between. The CDR3 spans 14 residues. As DNA, the CDR3 is TGTGCCAGCAGCCGGGGACTTGTGCCGGATGAGCAGTTCTTC. It yields the protein CASSRGLVPDEQFF.

Ten or more counts support this clonotype. This chain links TRBV14 with TRBJ1-1; D unresolved. Germline values: CDR1 SGHDN, CDR2 FVKESK. The V end was cut by 2 bases, the J end by 0 bases, with 10 bases between. The CDR3 is 15 residues long. The DNA for the CDR3 is TGTGCCAGCAGCCAAATCAGCGGAATGAACACTGAAGCTTTCTTT. Its translation is CASSQISGMNTEAFF.

This CDR3 is CASSLQGTASEQYF. The CDR3 coding sequence is TGTGCCAGCAGCCTCCAGGGGACCGCCTCCGAGCAGTACTTC. V is TRBV7-8 and J is TRBJ2-7, with a possible D match to TRBD1 (6 bases). Germline V lookup: CDR1 SGHVS, CDR2 FQNEAQ. V lost 5 bases and J 6 bases, leaving 17 bases between the germline ends. The CDR3 sequence is 14 residues long.

With respect to this clonotype: At one of its ends the junction is not consistent with the germline gene, which may arise from a read error. The chain has TRBV6-5 and TRBJ2-7; D remains ambiguous. The CDR3 totals 13 residues. Germline assignment: CDR1 MNHEY and CDR2 SVGAGI. The CDR3 nucleotides read TGTGCAAGCAGGCACGGGCACACCTACGAGCAGTACTTC. Translation gives CASRHGHTYEQYF.

As regards this clonotype: An end of the junction does not agree with germline; a read error may underlie this. This chain connects TRBV4-3 to TRBJ2-1, with 7 positions matching TRBD1. The CDR3 extends over 16 amino acids. In germline, CDR1 is LGHNA, CDR2 YSLEER. CDR3 amino acids: CASSHRQGITYIEQLF. DNA of the CDR3: TGCGCCAGCAGCCATAGACAGGGCATTACCTACATTGAGCAGCTCTTC.

This clonotype has a handful of counts. Being one base from a much bigger clone, this may be a read error. V and J are TRBV12-3 or TRBV12-4 and TRBJ2-3; 12 positions match TRBD2. This CDR3 contains 15 residues. The CDR3 sequence is CDSSTLAGGGDTQYF. In nucleotides, the CDR3 is TGTGACAGCAGTACACTAGCGGGGGGTGGGGATACGCAGTATTTT.

As concerns this clonotype: This may come from a read error, since a much larger clone is one base off. This sequence joins TRBV20-1 and TRBJ2-3; D is perhaps TRBD1 or TRBD2 (5 bases each). CDR1 and CDR2 from the germline V gene are DFQATT and SNEGSKA (reference sequence). The CDR3 spans 15 residues. V shed 0 bases and J shed 2 bases, with 12 bases lying between them. Here the CDR3 reads CSARDRWGNTDTQYF. The DNA for the CDR3 is TGCAGTGCTAGAGATAGGTGGGGGAACACAGATACGCAGTATTTT.

This clonotype came up once. At one boundary the junction diverges from the germline segment, which might be a read error. This rearrangement joins TRBV29-1 to TRBJ2-1, with D maybe TRBD1 (5 bases). The CDR3 consists of 12 residues. Looked up from germline, CDR1 is SQVTM and CDR2 is ANQGSEA. For the CDR3, the DNA is TGCAGCGTTGAACAGGGTCTCCATGAACAGTTCTTC. The encoded protein is CSVEQGLHEQFF.